The next 5 T cell receptor beta chains were all read from a single sample in a study of metastatic and nonmetastatic thyroid tumors. TCRdb re-called clones via MiXCR from the PCR reads. The data contain tens of thousands of clones, roughly 12% of them singletons. Until they underwent thyroid surgery, no patient had received any treatment. Sequencing was carried out using blood. The receptors were sampled from a female donor with papillary thyroid cancer or a benign thyroid nodule (not recorded which). Some clones in this sample may be carry-over from other donors' samples.

The V gene is TRBV28, the J gene TRBJ2-7; 7 bases map to TRBD2. CDR1 MDHEN and CDR2 SYDVKM come from the germline V gene. The CDR3 extends over 11 amino acids. V lost 10 bases, J lost 4 bases, and 4 bases stayed unmatched. The CDR3 is CATHGRYEQYF. CDR3 nucleotide sequence: TGTGCCACCCACGGGAGGTACGAGCAGTACTTC.

The J gene is TRBJ2-7, the V gene TRBV11-2; the D call may be TRBD1 or TRBD2 (5 bases each). Trimming left V 0 bases short and J 2 bases short, with 14 bases between. The CDR3 loop spans 16 amino acids. Per germline, CDR1 SGHAT and CDR2 FQNNGV. CDR3 nucleotides: TGTGCCAGCAGCTTAGACGGGGCTAGCTTCCCCTACGAGCAGTACTTC. Its protein product is CASSLDGASFPYEQYF. Filled out from reference TRBV11-2 and TRBJ2-7, the complete variable domain reads EAGVAQSPRYKIIEKRQSVAFWCNPISGHATLYWYQQILGQGPKLLIQFQNNGVVDDSQLPKDRFSAERLKGVDSTLKIQPAKLEDSAVYLCASSLDGASFPYEQYFGPGTRLTVT.

This clone was seen at least ten times. The chain joins TRBV27 to TRBJ2-7; D perhaps matches TRBD1 (5 bases). The CDR3 has 14 residues. CDR1 is MNHEY, CDR2 SMNVEV, per germline (reference sequence). Trimming stripped 10 bases from V and 3 bases from J, with 19 bases between. DNA of the CDR3: TGTGCCACTCGAAGTCGGGCAGGGTTCTACGAGCAGTACTTC. Translating gives CATRSRAGFYEQYF.

This clone was observed at least ten times. V and J are TRBV19 and TRBJ1-1, with 7 positions matching TRBD1. The V gene's germline CDR1 is LNHDA and CDR2 SQIVND (reference sequence). The CDR3 runs to 14 residues. V lost 4 bases and J lost 4; bases outside the gene matches: 6. The CDR3 here is CASSKGQIITEAFF. DNA for the CDR3: TGTGCCAGTAGTAAGGGACAGATTATCACTGAAGCTTTCTTT.

In its sample, this clone was seen many times. V gene TRBV18 combines with J gene TRBJ2-1; TRBD1 aligns across 9 bases. CDR1 and CDR2 (germline): KGHSH, LQKENI. This CDR3 has 16 amino acids. V gave up 1 base and J gave up 3 bases; unmatched junction bases: 4. CDR3 in DNA: TGTGCCAGCTCACCACGAAACAGGGGGCTCTACAATGAGCAGTTCTTC. Protein: CASSPRNRGLYNEQFF.